This T cell receptor (beta chain) was retrieved from a study of vaccination effects on CD4 cells after COVID-19. In the study overall: Post-vaccine specimens arrived a median 72 days past the second dose. Study-level points and caveats: Common cold coronavirus cross-reactivity was shown by only 1 of 255 vaccine-induced clones in healthy vaccinees. Whether induced by infection or by vaccine, clones showed marked clonal contraction late after vaccination.

ViraFEST expansion of antigen-specific CD4+ T cells with viral peptide pools preceded sequencing. The authors isolated CD4+ T cells after around 11 days of culture. Every participant took two doses of the BNT162b2 or mRNA-1273 vaccine. Under 2.5 million PBMC were seeded per well and grown in the presence of 10 IU/ml IL-2 and about 10 ug/ml peptides. Germline assignment: CDR1 MNHEY and CDR2 SVGAGI. The CDR3 has 13 amino acids. The data were produced by immunoSEQ multiplex PCR, yet TCRdb's version contains in-frame clones alone and is incomplete. Of more than 60,000 clones listed, around two thirds are singletons. Note on this clone: The antigen remains undetermined.

This specimen was CD4+ T cells from PBMCs cultured with HCoV-229E spike peptides, taken after COVID-19 vaccination. The origin of this receptor is a human donor who received a COVID-19 vaccine. The chain employs TRBV6-5 and TRBJ1-5; D remains ambiguous. The CDR3 spells CAGGDRPDQPQHF. In nucleotides, the CDR3 is TGTGCAGGAGGAGACCGACCAGATCAGCCCCAGCATTTT.